Given below is one T cell receptor (beta chain) in context. The antigen is undetermined. V lost 4 bases and J lost 7, with 20 bases in between. Germline V CDR1 and CDR2: MDHEN, SYDVKM. This CDR3 has 16 amino acids. This record comes from a study of shared clonotypes between healthy human individuals. Study-level results: The four-donor shared clonotypes exceeded non-shared clonotypes in generation probability, with non-shared ones scoring lower. Estimated clonotype richness was generally higher in naive than memory subsets. Represented genetic and exposure-history diversity was restricted by having few donors.

TCRdb keeps only in-frame clones here, not all; method: immunoSEQ multiplex PCR. The sample lists 1.5 million to 2.5 million clones, less than 95% occurring once. The naive CD8 fraction comprised CD45RO-negative cells positively selected for CCR7 and excluded terminally differentiated effector memory CD45RA+ cells. The healthy adult donors were HIV-negative and reported no recent acute infections or vaccinations. The source of this sequence is a man between 18 and 35 years old in good health. Specimen: naive CD8+ T cells sorted from blood. The chain couples TRBV28 to TRBJ1-5; possibly TRBD1 for D (6 bases). DNA for the CDR3: TGTGCCAGCAGTTCGACAGGAGTGGGGGTTAAGCAGCCCCAGCATTTT. It codes for CASSSTGVGVKQPQHF. The entire variable domain, with the rest obtained from reference TRBV28 and TRBJ1-5, is as follows: DVKVTQSSRYLVKRTGEKVFLECVQDMDHENMFWYRQDPGLGLRLIYFSYDVKMKEKGDIPEGYSVSREKKERFSLILESASTNQTSMYLCASSSTGVGVKQPQHFGDGTRLSIL.